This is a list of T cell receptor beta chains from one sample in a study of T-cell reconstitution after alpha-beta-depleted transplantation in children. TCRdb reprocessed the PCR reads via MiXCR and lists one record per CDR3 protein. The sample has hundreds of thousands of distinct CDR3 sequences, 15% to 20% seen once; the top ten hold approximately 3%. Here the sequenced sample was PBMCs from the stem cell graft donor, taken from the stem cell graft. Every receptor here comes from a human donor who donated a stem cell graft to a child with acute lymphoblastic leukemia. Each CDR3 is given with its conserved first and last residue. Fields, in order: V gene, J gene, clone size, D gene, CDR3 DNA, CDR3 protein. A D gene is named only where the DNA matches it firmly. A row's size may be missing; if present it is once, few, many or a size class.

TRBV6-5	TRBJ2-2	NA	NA	TGTGCCAGCAGTTCCATGGGAAGGGATTACACCGGGGAGCTGTTTTTT	CASSSMGRDYTGELFF
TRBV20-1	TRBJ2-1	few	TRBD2	TGCAGTGCTTGGGAGTTCGCTAGCGGGAGTAATGAGCAGTTCTTC	CSAWEFASGSNEQFF
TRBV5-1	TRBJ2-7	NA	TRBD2	TGCGCCAGCAGCTTGGCCGGTGGCGGGAGATACGAGCAGTACTTC	CASSLAGGGRYEQYF
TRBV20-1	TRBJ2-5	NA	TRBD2	TGCAGTGCTGGAAGTAGCGGGAGAGGTGAGGGGACCCAGTACTTC	CSAGSSGRGEGTQYF
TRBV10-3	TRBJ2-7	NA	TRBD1	TGTGCCATCAGTGACCCGGGACAGGGATGGGTTCACGAGCAGTACTTC	CAISDPGQGWVHEQYF
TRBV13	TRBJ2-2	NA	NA	TGTGCCAGCAGCACCTCTAGCGAGTGGTCCGGGGAGCTGTTTTTT	CASSTSSEWSGELFF
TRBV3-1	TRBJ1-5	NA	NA	TGTGCCAGCAGCCAAGATCGGGACGCCGGGCCCCAGCATTTT	CASSQDRDAGPQHF
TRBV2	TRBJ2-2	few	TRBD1	TGTGCCAGCAAGTTGTGGACAGGGTCCACCGGGGAGCTGTTTTTT	CASKLWTGSTGELFF
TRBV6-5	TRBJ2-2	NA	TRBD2	TGTGCCAGCAGTTACTCGATAGCGGGAGGGTGGGCCGGGGAGCTGTTTTTT	CASSYSIAGGWAGELFF
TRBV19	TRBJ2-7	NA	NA	TGTGCCAGTAGTATGGGGCAGACCTACGAGCAGTACTTC	CASSMGQTYEQYF
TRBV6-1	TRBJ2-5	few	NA	TGTGCCAGCAGTACCAGGGAAACAGGAGAGACCCAGTACTTC	CASSTRETGETQYF
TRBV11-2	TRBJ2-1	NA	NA	TGTGCCAGCAGCTTAGATCGCGGTGAGCAGTTCTTC	CASSLDRGEQFF
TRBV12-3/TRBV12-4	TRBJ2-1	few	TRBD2	TGTGCCAGCAGTTTAGCTAGCGGGAGGAGGAATGAGCAGTTCTTC	CASSLASGRRNEQFF
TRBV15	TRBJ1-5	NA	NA	TGTGCCACCAGCAGAGATCGAAGAGACAGCGAATATAGCAATCAGCCCCAGCATTTT	CATSRDRRDSEYSNQPQHF
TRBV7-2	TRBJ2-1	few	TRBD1	TGTGCCAGCAGCACGCGAACAGGGGGCAAGGGCGAGCAGTTCTTC	CASSTRTGGKGEQFF
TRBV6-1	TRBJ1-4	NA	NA	TGTGCCAGCAGTGCCCTGATTCAAACTAATGAAAAACTGTTTTTT	CASSALIQTNEKLFF
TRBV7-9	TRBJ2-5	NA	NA	TGTGCCAGCAGCTCCAGATTCAAGGAGACCCAGTACTTC	CASSSRFKETQYF
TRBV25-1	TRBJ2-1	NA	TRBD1	TGTGCCAGCAGTGATTGGGGACAGGGGCAATCCTACAATGAGCAGTTCTTC	CASSDWGQGQSYNEQFF
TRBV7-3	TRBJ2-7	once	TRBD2	TGTGCCAGCAGCTTAATAAAGAGCGGGAGAGGTTACGAGCAGTACTTC	CASSLIKSGRGYEQYF
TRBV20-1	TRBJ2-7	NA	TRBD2	TGCAGTGCTAGAGATATCATGAACGGGAGGCCCTCCTACGAGCAGTACTTC	CSARDIMNGRPSYEQYF
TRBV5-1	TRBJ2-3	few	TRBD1	TGCGCCAGCAGCATCCCTCCACAGGGGGCAGCGGCAGATACGCAGTATTTT	CASSIPPQGAAADTQYF
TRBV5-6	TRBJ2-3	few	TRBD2	TGTGCCAGCAGTTGGGGGACTAGCGGGATTGCAGATACGCAGTATTTT	CASSWGTSGIADTQYF
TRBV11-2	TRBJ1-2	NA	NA	TGTGCCAGCAGCTCAGCGTACGGAGAGGGAAACTATGGCTACACCTTC	CASSSAYGEGNYGYTF
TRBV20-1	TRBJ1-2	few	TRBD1	TGCAGTGCAACAACAGGGGCAGCTAACTATGGCTACACCTTC	CSATTGAANYGYTF